These T cell receptor beta chains were read from a single sample in a study of cytomegalovirus exposure and HLA in healthy donors. TCRdb's table, derived via immunoSEQ multiplex PCR, lists solely in-frame clones and lacks some. The sample lists roughly 150,000 clones, 75% to 80% seen once, with around 3.7% in the top ten. The sequenced sample was PBMCs. Every receptor here comes from a male donor in good health and CMV-seronegative. Both conserved end residues are part of each CDR3. A D gene is named only where the DNA matches it firmly. Rows may omit the clone size; those that give it use once, few, many or a size class.

j_call cdr3_length v_call d_call clone_size cdr3_aa cdr3_nt
TRBJ2-1 15 TRBV2 TRBD1 - CARQPWGQGETEQFF TGTGCCAGGCAGCCATGGGGACAGGGAGAAACGGAGCAGTTCTTC
TRBJ2-3 19 TRBV10-2 TRBD2 - CASRGLAGGLLGGTDTQYF TGCGCCAGCAGGGGACTAGCGGGAGGGCTATTGGGGGGCACAGATACGCAGTATTTT
TRBJ2-1 14 TRBV6-5 - - CASTDLGGHNEQFF TGTGCCAGCACCGACCTTGGGGGCCACAATGAGCAGTTCTTC
TRBJ1-2 14 TRBV2 - few CASRRTDSNYGYTF TGTGCCAGCAGGAGAACAGATTCCAACTATGGCTACACCTTC
TRBJ2-5 16 TRBV10-2 - - CASSDLEGQYQETQYF TGCGCCAGCAGTGATCTGGAGGGACAGTACCAAGAGACCCAGTACTTC
TRBJ1-3 16 TRBV5-6 - - CASSLVNRDFGNTIYF TGTGCCAGCAGCTTGGTAAACCGGGACTTTGGAAACACCATATATTTT
TRBJ1-1 15 TRBV6-1 TRBD1 once CASSERQGMNTEAFF TGTGCCAGCAGTGAGAGACAGGGGATGAACACTGAAGCTTTCTTT
TRBJ2-3 14 TRBV19 - - CASSIRQPADTQYF TGTGCCAGTAGTATCCGACAGCCCGCAGATACGCAGTATTTT
TRBJ1-1 14 TRBV28 - - CASSGGLLHTEAFF TGTGCCAGCAGTGGGGGACTCCTACACACTGAAGCTTTCTTT
TRBJ2-3 16 TRBV4-2 TRBD2 - CASSQDRTSAGHTQYF TGTGCCAGCAGCCAAGATCGGACTAGCGCCGGCCATACGCAGTATTTT
TRBJ1-2 12 TRBV30 - - CAWTPGGYGYTF TGTGCCTGGACCCCCGGGGGCTATGGCTACACCTTC
TRBJ1-3 15 TRBV2 TRBD1 once CASSDRGTAGNTIYF TGTGCCAGCAGCGACAGGGGTACGGCGGGAAACACCATATATTTT
TRBJ2-2 13 TRBV5-1 TRBD1 - CASSIQGDGELFF TGCGCCAGCAGCATACAGGGGGACGGGGAGCTGTTTTTT
TRBJ1-2 11 TRBV20-1 TRBD1 - CIGQGNYGYTF TGCATTGGACAGGGGAACTATGGCTACACCTTC
TRBJ1-6 16 TRBV4-1 - - CASSQDPRGVNSPLHF TGCGCCAGCAGCCAAGACCCGCGGGGGGTAAACTCACCCCTCCACTTT
TRBJ2-1 15 TRBV5-1 - - CASSFEDQAYNEQFF TGCGCCAGCAGCTTCGAAGACCAGGCCTACAATGAGCAGTTCTTC
TRBJ2-1 16 TRBV4-3 TRBD2 - CASSQGQRGLYNEQFF TGCGCCAGCAGCCAAGGGCAGCGGGGTCTATACAATGAGCAGTTCTTC
TRBJ2-7 14 TRBV5-6 - - CASSLRGTGDEQYF TGTGCCAGCAGCTTGCGGGGGACCGGGGACGAGCAGTACTTC
TRBJ1-1 16 TRBV11-2 - once CASSFVTGLINTEAFF TGTGCCAGCAGCTTTGTGACAGGACTTATCAACACTGAAGCTTTCTTT
TRBJ2-3 16 TRBV27 - - CASSLAGTGLTDTQYF TGTGCCAGCAGCCTAGCGGGGACAGGCCTCACAGATACGCAGTATTTT
TRBJ1-5 14 TRBV18 - - CASSPSRSNQPQHF TGTGCCAGCTCACCATCACGGAGCAATCAGCCCCAGCATTTT
TRBJ1-5 14 TRBV12-5 TRBD1 - CASGLQGGPQPQHF TGTGCTAGTGGTCTCCAGGGGGGACCTCAGCCCCAGCATTTT
TRBJ2-5 16 TRBV25-1 TRBD1 - CASSPAGDRRPGTQYF TGTGCCAGCAGCCCAGCCGGGGACAGGAGGCCAGGGACCCAGTACTTC
TRBJ1-1 12 TRBV5-6 - once CASSYSGAEAFF TGTGCCAGCAGCTACTCAGGGGCTGAAGCTTTCTTT
TRBJ1-1 11 TRBV19 - - CASSIGVKRNF TGTGCCAGTAGTATAGGAGTAAAACGAAATTTT
TRBJ2-4 15 TRBV7-8 TRBD2 - CASSLRREGRNIQYF TGTGCCAGCAGCTTACGTCGGGAGGGCCGTAACATTCAGTACTTC
TRBJ1-1 14 TRBV27 - - CASSLRQANTEAFF TGTGCCAGCAGTTTACGACAGGCGAACACTGAAGCTTTCTTT
TRBJ2-1 12 TRBV5-1 TRBD1 - CASSSGGDEQFF TGCGCCAGCAGTTCAGGGGGCGATGAGCAGTTCTTC
TRBJ2-3 18 TRBV5-6 TRBD2 once CASSSTSGGGRRTDTQYF TGTGCCAGCAGCTCCACTAGCGGGGGGGGTCGGCGCACAGATACGCAGTATTTT
TRBJ1-4 15 TRBV5-1 - - CASSKGGATDEKLFF TGCGCCAGCAGCAAGGGGGGGGCTACGGATGAAAAACTGTTTTTT
TRBJ2-7 14 TRBV5-1 - - CASSLDQGSYEQYF TGCGCCAGCAGCTTGGACCAGGGGTCCTACGAGCAGTACTTC
TRBJ2-7 14 TRBV6-5 - - CASSYSKGGYEQYF TGTGCCAGCAGTTACTCGAAAGGGGGCTACGAGCAGTACTTC
TRBJ1-3 13 TRBV18 - once CASSSSSGNTIYF TGTGCCAGCTCCTCGAGCTCTGGAAACACCATATATTTT
TRBJ2-2 16 TRBV5-6 - - CASSLGWGQNTGELFF TGTGCCAGCAGCTTGGGGTGGGGACAGAACACCGGGGAGCTGTTTTTT
TRBJ2-1 13 TRBV16 - - CASTLQGRGEQFF TGTGCCAGCACCCTGCAGGGTAGAGGTGAGCAGTTCTTC
TRBJ1-5 16 TRBV7-9 TRBD1 - CASSSTGTGGGQPQHF TGTGCCAGCAGCTCAACCGGGACAGGGGGCGGGCAGCCCCAGCATTTT
TRBJ1-3 14 TRBV6-5 - - CASSYMDSRNTIYF TGTGCCAGCAGTTACATGGACAGCAGAAACACCATATATTTT
TRBJ2-7 14 TRBV10-2 TRBD2 - CASSGTSGGYEQYF TGCGCCAGCAGTGGGACTAGCGGGGGGTACGAGCAGTACTTC
TRBJ2-7 16 TRBV7-6 - - CASSSSRTAADYEQYF TGTGCCAGCAGCTCCTCCCGGACAGCCGCCGACTACGAGCAGTACTTC
TRBJ2-2 13 TRBV10-1 - - CASSPYLSGELFF TGCGCCAGCAGCCCCTACCTCTCCGGGGAGCTGTTTTTT
TRBJ1-4 13 TRBV5-1 - - CASSGGNNEKLFF TGCGCCAGCAGCGGGGGGAATAATGAAAAACTGTTTTTT
TRBJ2-2 15 TRBV6-4 TRBD2 - CASSDGPGGSGELFF TGTGCCAGCAGTGACGGCCCGGGAGGGTCCGGGGAGCTGTTTTTT
TRBJ2-7 14 TRBV6-6 TRBD2 - CASPLGGGPDEQYF TGTGCCAGCCCCCTCGGGGGGGGGCCGGACGAGCAGTACTTC
TRBJ2-1 13 TRBV14 TRBD2 once CASSQLAGFEQFF TGTGCCAGCAGCCAACTAGCGGGATTTGAGCAGTTCTTC
TRBJ2-5 18 TRBV4-2 TRBD2 few CASSHVARGGPTRETQYF TGTGCCAGCAGCCACGTAGCCCGGGGGGGCCCGACTAGGGAGACCCAGTACTTC
TRBJ1-2 13 TRBV2 - - CATAGAANYGYTF TGTGCCACCGCAGGGGCGGCCAACTATGGCTACACCTTC
TRBJ1-6 17 TRBV18 - once CASSPPSQVPKNSPLHF TGTGCCAGCTCACCACCGAGTCAGGTTCCTAAAAATTCACCCCTCCACTTT
TRBJ1-6 13 TRBV5-4 TRBD1 - CASSDRANSPLHF TGTGCCAGCAGCGACAGGGCCAATTCACCCCTCCACTTT
TRBJ2-3 17 TRBV2 TRBD2 few CASSPRSASGRTDTQYF TGTGCCAGCAGTCCCCGCTCCGCTAGCGGACGCACAGATACGCAGTATTTT
TRBJ2-3 15 TRBV5-5 - - CASREVDYYVGTQYF TGTGCCAGCAGAGAAGTGGACTACTACGTTGGTACGCAGTATTTT
TRBJ2-7 16 TRBV5-1 - - CASSLSSSSTVDEQYF TGCGCCAGCAGCTTGTCCTCGTCGTCGACAGTCGACGAGCAGTACTTC
TRBJ2-1 15 TRBV5-1 TRBD2 - CASSWLAGAYNEQFF TGCGCCAGCAGCTGGCTAGCGGGAGCCTACAATGAGCAGTTCTTC
TRBJ2-1 15 TRBV19 TRBD1 - CASSTPGQGGGEQFF TGTGCCAGTAGCACCCCGGGACAGGGAGGGGGTGAGCAGTTCTTC
TRBJ1-2 14 TRBV7-9 - - CASSLDSGLSGYTF TGTGCCAGCAGCTTAGATTCAGGTTTGTCTGGCTACACCTTC
TRBJ1-2 15 TRBV6-5 TRBD1 - CASSRGQGINYGYTF TGTGCCAGCAGTAGAGGACAGGGCATCAACTATGGCTACACCTTC